These 22 T cell receptor beta chains were sequenced from one sample in a study of blood T cell repertoires in COVID-19. The data were produced by immunoSEQ multiplex PCR, yet TCRdb's version contains in-frame clones alone and is incomplete. The sample includes nearly 110,000 clones, under 95% of them seen just once. Sequenced input: peripheral blood. The receptors derive from a woman younger than 45 with acute or convalescent COVID-19.

The V call is TRBV7-9, the J call TRBJ1-2; a weak D match, TRBD1 (5 bases). CDR3 length: 14 amino acids. Trimming shortened V by 5 bases and J by 4 bases, and 14 bases separated the two germline ends. Germline CDR1 and CDR2: SEHNR and FQNEAQ (reference sequence). The CDR3 reads CASSPEARAYGYTF. CDR3 nucleotide sequence: TGTGCCAGCAGCCCCGAGGCCAGGGCCTATGGCTACACCTTC.

The chain recombines TRBV28 with TRBJ2-5; 11 nucleotides agree with TRBD2. The CDR3 loop spans 16 amino acids. Germline values: CDR1 MDHEN, CDR2 SYDVKM. Unmatched junction bases numbered 9, after V lost 4 bases and J lost 5 bases. CDR3: CASSYLAGGAYETQYF. CDR3 coding DNA: TGTGCCAGCAGTTATCTAGCGGGAGGAGCGTATGAGACCCAGTACTTC.

The chain links TRBV29-1 to TRBJ2-2; TRBD1 matches 7 bases. Germline CDR1 SQVTM, CDR2 ANQGSEA. CDR3 size: 12 residues. J was trimmed by 1 base and V by 7 bases; bases with no gene match: 0. The CDR3 is CSGQGNTGELFF. The CDR3 region has the DNA TGCAGCGGACAGGGGAACACCGGGGAGCTGTTTTTT.

This chain connects TRBV28 to TRBJ1-4; 11 bases map to TRBD1. V lost 5 bases, J lost 4 bases, and 6 bases stayed unmatched. The CDR3 spans 16 residues. Per the germline V gene, CDR1 is MDHEN and CDR2 is SYDVKM. CDR3 bases: TGTGCCAGCAGTACTATCGGGACAGGGGGTAATGAAAAACTGTTTTTT. Encoded protein: CASSTIGTGGNEKLFF.

The genes are TRBV27 and TRBJ1-1; 10 bases agree with TRBD1. In germline, CDR1 is MNHEY, CDR2 SMNVEV (reference sequence). V lost 4 bases and J lost 12; bases outside the gene matches: 5. This CDR3 comprises 12 residues. Here the CDR3 reads CASSSGQGVPFF. The CDR3, as DNA: TGTGCCAGCAGTTCCGGACAGGGGGTACCTTTCTTT.

This clone was recorded only once. J is TRBJ2-2 and V is TRBV28, with 7 bases matching TRBD1. J was trimmed by 4 bases and V by 3 bases; bases with no gene match: 2. Germline V gives CDR1 MDHEN, CDR2 SYDVKM. The CDR3 is 14 residues long. Written as DNA, the CDR3 is TGTGCCAGCAGTTTCGGACAGGTCACCGGGGAGCTGTTTTTT. It yields the protein CASSFGQVTGELFF.

This clone was detected only once. The chain employs TRBV3-1 (or the pseudogene TRBV3-2) and TRBJ1-5; TRBD1 matches at 11 bases. Per germline, CDR1 LGHDT and CDR2 YNNKEL (reference sequence). The trim removed 4 bases at V and 4 bases at J, leaving 3 bases unmatched. The CDR3 totals 15 residues. The CDR3 sequence is CASSPGTGGNQPQHF. CDR3 sequence (DNA): TGTGCCAGCAGCCCAGGGACAGGGGGGAATCAGCCCCAGCATTTT.

This clone was detected only a few times. This sequence joins TRBV6-4 and TRBJ2-2; D gene unclear. CDR3 size: 15 residues. Trimming removed 0 bases at V and 1 base at J, with 6 bases between. The germline gives CDR1 MRHNA, CDR2 SNTAGT. The CDR3 DNA sequence: TGTGCCAGCAGTGACTCCACAGAGAACACCGGGGAGCTGTTTTTT. Translating gives CASSDSTENTGELFF.

A single count supports this clone. V usage is TRBV5-6 and J usage is TRBJ2-5, with 9 nucleotides matching TRBD1. This CDR3 is built from 17 residues. With 3 bases clipped from V and 4 bases from J, the junction kept 13 bases outside the gene matches. Germline CDR1 is SGHDT and CDR2 is YYEEEE. Here the CDR3 DNA reads TGTGCCAGCAGCTCCCCGTGGGGGACAGGGACACGAGAGACCCAGTACTTC. Amino acid sequence: CASSSPWGTGTRETQYF.

The chain couples TRBV7-2 to TRBJ1-3; D is possibly TRBD1 (5 bases). V lost 5 bases and J 0 bases, leaving 11 bases between the germline ends. From germline, CDR1 is SGHTA and CDR2 FQGNSA. This CDR3 contains 15 residues. CDR3 amino acids: CASSPGGYSGNTIYF. As DNA, the CDR3 is TGTGCCAGCAGCCCGGGGGGGTACTCTGGAAACACCATATATTTT.

The genes are TRBV28 and TRBJ2-7; D possibly corresponds to TRBD1 (6 bases). The germline V gene encodes CDR1 MDHEN and CDR2 SYDVKM. CDR3 length: 14 residues. Trimming stripped 5 bases from V and 3 bases from J, with 14 bases between. Written as DNA, the CDR3 is TGTGCCAGCAGTCTTCGGACAGCTTACTACGAGCAGTACTTC. It is translated as CASSLRTAYYEQYF.

The rearrangement uses TRBV6-2 or TRBV6-3 and TRBJ1-6, with 9 bases that match TRBD1. The CDR3 totals 16 residues. Germline loops: CDR1 MNHEY, CDR2 SVGEGT. V was pared by 2 bases and J by 11 bases, with 10 bases of the junction left unmatched. The CDR3 DNA sequence: TGTGCCAGCAGTTACGAAGACAGGGGGGCGTCGGCACCCCTCCACTTT. Translated, it gives CASSYEDRGASAPLHF.

This clone has just one count. This chain uses TRBV11-3 with TRBJ2-1; perhaps TRBD1 as D (5 bases). Germline V gene sequence: CDR1 SGHNT, CDR2 YENEEA. The ends were cut back, 2 bases at V and 7 bases at J, with 18 bases in the middle. CDR3 length: 16 residues. In nucleotides, the CDR3 is TGTGCCAGCAGCTTACGGCTATGGGGCGCGAAGAATGAGCAGTTCTTC. Protein sequence: CASSLRLWGAKNEQFF.

This chain uses TRBV7-2 with TRBJ2-1; TRBD2 aligns across 8 bases. The trim removed 2 bases at V and 6 bases at J, leaving 6 bases unmatched. CDR1 is SGHTA and CDR2 is FQGNSA in the germline V gene. This CDR3 contains 15 residues. This CDR3 is CASSLLAGNRNEQFF. Written as DNA, the CDR3 is TGTGCCAGCAGCTTATTAGCGGGAAATCGCAATGAGCAGTTCTTC.

The rearrangement uses TRBV9 and TRBJ2-1, with 14 positions matching TRBD2. Germline CDR1 is SGDLS and CDR2 is YYNGEE. The junction had 2 bases not matched to a gene; V was cut back by 4 bases and J by 5 bases. This CDR3 is 15 amino acids long. This chain's CDR3 is CASSRLAGGDNEQFF. The CDR3, as DNA: TGTGCCAGCAGCAGACTAGCGGGAGGGGACAATGAGCAGTTCTTC.

The chain couples TRBV4-3 to TRBJ1-3, with D maybe TRBD1 (6 bases). CDR3 length equals 14 residues. Germline CDR1 and CDR2: LGHNA and YSLEER. V lost 3 bases and J lost 7, with 13 bases in between. CDR3 in amino acids: CASSQQGPGNTIYF. CDR3 sequence (DNA): TGCGCCAGCAGCCAGCAGGGGCCGGGCAACACCATATATTTT.

This rearrangement joins TRBV28 to TRBJ2-3, with TRBD1 as a possible D gene (5 bases). V lost 3 bases and J 6 bases, leaving 16 bases between the germline ends. CDR3 size: 15 residues. CDR1 and CDR2 (germline): MDHEN, SYDVKM. For the CDR3, the DNA is TGTGCCAGCAGTTTGCCCGCATTGGGGCTCGATACGCAGTATTTT. Translated: CASSLPALGLDTQYF.

This clone was seen only a few times. The CDR3 region is CASSPRRGNQPQHF. CDR3 sequence (DNA): TGTGCCAGTAGTCCCCGACGGGGCAATCAGCCCCAGCATTTT. The genes are TRBV19 and TRBJ1-5; no firm D call. Trimming shortened V by 5 bases and J by 2 bases, and 10 bases separated the two germline ends. This CDR3 comprises 14 residues. CDR1 and CDR2 from the germline V gene are LNHDA and SQIVND (reference sequence).

CDR3 in DNA: TGTGCCAGCCAAACAGGGGTTGGGGGCTACACCTTC. Translating gives CASQTGVGGYTF. The chain carries TRBV2 and TRBJ1-2; TRBD1 agrees at 7 bases. Per germline, CDR1 SNHLY and CDR2 FYNNEI. With 8 bases clipped from V and 8 bases from J, the junction kept 8 bases outside the gene matches. This CDR3 contains 12 residues.

The chain links TRBV9 to TRBJ2-3, with 10 bases lining up with TRBD1. The CDR3 runs to 16 residues. V lost 3 bases, J lost 0 bases, and 4 bases stayed unmatched. CDR1 and CDR2 from the germline V gene are SGDLS and YYNGEE. Here the CDR3 DNA reads TGTGCCAGCAGCGGACAGGGGGCGGTTAGCACAGATACGCAGTATTTT. It specifies CASSGQGAVSTDTQYF.

The V gene is TRBV4-3, the J gene TRBJ1-3; D possibly corresponds to TRBD1 (5 bases). The germline V gene encodes CDR1 LGHNA and CDR2 YSLEER. Trimming cost V 4 bases and J 2 bases, with 12 bases left between them. This CDR3 is built from 15 residues. CDR3 residues: CASSLATTAGNTIYF. CDR3 DNA sequence: TGCGCCAGCAGCCTGGCAACGACAGCTGGAAACACCATATATTTT.

The chain is built from TRBV6-4 and TRBJ1-1; no definite D call. Trimming pared 6 bases from V and 1 base from J, leaving 9 bases between. The CDR3 runs 13 residues. Germline CDR1 and CDR2: MRHNA and SNTAGT. The CDR3: CASSYRQNTEAFF. The CDR3 region has the DNA TGTGCCAGCAGCTATCGACAGAACACTGAAGCTTTCTTT.